This entry lists 32 T cell receptor beta chains sequenced from one sample in a study of PD-L1 blockade in urothelial cancer. This table comes from immunoSEQ multiplex PCR, and its TCRdb copy is limited to in-frame clones, with some not included. Of some 40,000 clones in the sample, about 88% are singletons; the top ten hold approximately 25%. Time point given: pretreatment peripheral blood. Sequenced here: PBMCs, sampled around atezolizumab (anti-PD-L1) treatment. These receptors originate from a donor at least 40 years old with urothelial cancer.

The chain employs TRBV19 and TRBJ2-5, with TRBD1 identical over 7 bases. The CDR3 consists of 14 residues. The V gene end was trimmed by 5 bases and the J gene end by 0 bases; junction bases not matched to a gene: 3. CDR1 is LNHDA, CDR2 SQIVND, per germline (reference sequence). The CDR3 spells CASSSGQDQETQYF. CDR3 sequence (DNA): TGTGCCAGTAGTTCCGGACAGGACCAAGAGACCCAGTACTTC.

The chain has TRBV7-3 and TRBJ2-2; 8 bases fit TRBD2. There are 15 residues in the CDR3. Germline assignment: CDR1 SGHTA and CDR2 FQGTGA. V was pared by 5 bases and J by 2 bases, with 4 bases of the junction left unmatched. The chain's CDR3 is CASSQLAANTGELFF. The CDR3, as DNA: TGTGCCAGCAGCCAACTAGCGGCAAACACCGGGGAGCTGTTTTTT.

The V and J genes are TRBV2 and TRBJ2-5; 9 nucleotides align to TRBD1. The CDR3 loop spans 15 amino acids. J was trimmed by 1 base and V by 6 bases; bases with no gene match: 6. Germline V gene lookup returns CDR1 SNHLY and CDR2 FYNNEI. CDR3 sequence: CASREDRGPQETQYF. CDR3 sequence (DNA): TGTGCCAGCAGGGAGGACAGGGGCCCCCAAGAGACCCAGTACTTC. Full variable domain (outside the CDR3, taken from reference TRBV2 and TRBJ2-5): EPEVTQTPSHQVTQMGQEVILRCVPISNHLYFYWYRQILGQKVEFLVSFYNNEISEKSEIFDDQFSVERPDGSNFTLKIRSTKLEDSAMYFCASREDRGPQETQYFGPGTRLLVL.

In this sample, this clone turned up a few times. The chain carries TRBV18 and TRBJ1-5, with D unclear. Germline values: CDR1 KGHSH, CDR2 LQKENI. The CDR3 is made up of 12 amino acids. Trimming cost V 8 bases and J 4 bases, with 9 bases left between them. The CDR3 nucleotides are TGTGCCAGCAACTCGGGGAATCAGCCCCAGCATTTT. This gives the protein CASNSGNQPQHF.

This clone was observed a few times. This rearrangement joins TRBV7-9 to TRBJ1-1; D gene uncertain. The CDR3 runs 15 residues. Germline CDR1 and CDR2: SEHNR and FQNEAQ (reference sequence). V was cut by 3 bases and J by 0 bases, with 11 bases left in between. The CDR3 DNA reads TGTGCCAGCAGCTTCGGCCCCGACATGAACACTGAAGCTTTCTTT. It yields the protein CASSFGPDMNTEAFF. The full variable domain, rest sourced from reference TRBV7-9 and TRBJ1-1, is DTGVSQNPRHKITKRGQNVTFRCDPISEHNRLYWYRQTLGQGPEFLTYFQNEAQLEKSRLLSDRFSAERPKGSFSTLEIQRTEQGDSAMYLCASSFGPDMNTEAFFGQGTRLTVV.

This CDR3 is CSVEGASTDPLLNEQFF. The DNA for the CDR3 is TGCAGCGTTGAAGGGGCTAGCACCGACCCTCTACTCAATGAGCAGTTCTTC. The chain couples TRBV29-1 to TRBJ2-1; tentative D call: TRBD2 (5 bases). CDR3 length equals 17 residues. Between the trimmed V and J ends, which lost 1 base and 6 bases, there was a span of 22 bases. The germline V gene has CDR1 SQVTM and CDR2 ANQGSEA.

The V call is TRBV23-1, the J call TRBJ2-7, with 7 bases matching TRBD1. TRBV23-1 is an open reading frame, and its role is uncertain. This CDR3 is built from 16 residues. The ends lost 6 bases at V and 1 base at J; junction bases unmatched: 12. CDR3 in amino acids: CASSRRWGQMSYEQYF. The CDR3 region has the DNA TGCGCCAGCAGCCGACGGTGGGGACAGATGTCCTACGAGCAGTACTTC.

The rearrangement uses TRBV30 and TRBJ2-3, with 9 bases fitting TRBD2. This CDR3 is built from 13 residues. Germline V gives CDR1 GTSNPN, CDR2 SVGIG (reference sequence). Trimming at V came to 8 bases and at J to 8 bases, leaving 11 bases not matched to a gene. This CDR3 is CAGQGLATATQYF. The CDR3 nucleotides are TGTGCCGGACAAGGACTAGCGACGGCTACGCAGTATTTT.

V gene TRBV19 combines with J gene TRBJ2-3, with 7 bases fitting TRBD2. The CDR3 sequence is 15 residues long. Germline assignment: CDR1 LNHDA and CDR2 SQIVND (reference sequence). The J segment lost 0 bases and the V segment lost 4 bases, leaving 4 bases of the junction unmatched. As DNA, the CDR3 is TGTGCCAGTAGTACACTAGCGAGAAGCACAGATACGCAGTATTTT. This translates into CASSTLARSTDTQYF.

This clone was seen a few times. The gene calls are TRBV25-1 and TRBJ2-7, with D possibly TRBD1 on 6 matching bases. In germline, CDR1 is MGHDK, CDR2 SYGVNS. V was cut by 4 bases and J by 5 bases, with 12 bases left in between. The CDR3 has 13 amino acids. Written as DNA, the CDR3 is TGTGCCAGCAGTGGACACAGGGACCACGAGCAGTACTTC. Translating gives CASSGHRDHEQYF.

This chain joins TRBV5-1 and TRBJ2-5; 10 nucleotides align to TRBD2. Trimming took 6 bases from V and 5 from J; bases not matched to a gene: 10. This CDR3 has 15 residues. Per germline, CDR1 SGHRS and CDR2 YFSETQ. The CDR3 DNA sequence: TGCGCCAGCAACGGAGGAGCGGGAGGGGCTGAGACCCAGTACTTC. This gives the protein CASNGGAGGAETQYF.

The chain recombines TRBV7-2 with TRBJ2-7; TRBD2 matches at 9 bases. CDR1 is SGHTA, CDR2 FQGNSA, per germline. V was clipped by 7 bases and J by 3 bases; unmatched bases: 7. There are 14 residues in the CDR3. CDR3 sequence: CASTAGGPLYEQYF. The CDR3 DNA reads TGTGCCAGCACAGCGGGAGGCCCCCTCTACGAGCAGTACTTC.

V and J are TRBV7-2 and TRBJ2-3; 7 positions match TRBD2. The CDR3 is 15 amino acids. The germline gives CDR1 SGHTA, CDR2 FQGNSA. The trim removed 5 bases at V and 0 bases at J, leaving 5 bases unmatched. The CDR3 spells CASSLGTISTDTQYF. The CDR3 DNA is TGTGCCAGCAGCCTGGGGACTATCAGCACAGATACGCAGTATTTT. Looking up the rest from reference TRBV7-2 and TRBJ2-3 gives the full variable domain: GAGVSQSPSNKVTEKGKDVELRCDPISGHTALYWYRQSLGQGLEFLIYFQGNSAPDKSGLPSDRFSAERTGGSVSTLTIQRTQQEDSAVYLCASSLGTISTDTQYFGPGTRLTVL.

In DNA, the CDR3 is TGCGCCAGCAGCTTGGTGGTCGGGAGGGCCGGTGAGCAGTTCTTC. It encodes CASSLVVGRAGEQFF. The V call is TRBV5-1, the J call TRBJ2-1; TRBD2 matches 8 bases. This CDR3 comprises 15 residues. V shed 0 bases and J 9 bases; nucleotides not matched to a gene: 8. Germline V gives CDR1 SGHRS, CDR2 YFSETQ.

The chain employs TRBV7-2 and TRBJ2-1, with a possible D match to TRBD1 (6 bases). This CDR3 contains 13 residues. The V gene's germline CDR1 is SGHTA and CDR2 FQGNSA. V dropped 4 bases and J dropped 12 bases, with 16 bases sitting between them. DNA of the CDR3: TGTGCCAGCAGCTCCGGGACACCTTGGGGGCAGTTCTTC. It encodes CASSSGTPWGQFF.

This clone was seen just once. The chain couples TRBV27 to TRBJ2-5; 8 nucleotides line up with TRBD2. The CDR3 is made up of 15 amino acids. Germline CDR1 reads MNHEY; CDR2 reads SMNVEV (reference sequence). V trimming: 7 bases; J trimming: 2 bases; junction bases outside the gene matches: 9. The CDR3 is CASKTSGATQETQYF. In DNA, the CDR3 is TGTGCCAGCAAAACTAGCGGAGCAACTCAAGAGACCCAGTACTTC.

The chain is built from TRBV28 and TRBJ1-4, with D possibly being TRBD1 (5 bases). The CDR3 has 14 amino acids. V was clipped by 3 bases and J by 7 bases, with 12 bases between them. Germline loops: CDR1 MDHEN, CDR2 SYDVKM. The DNA of the CDR3 is TGTGCCAGCAGTTTGGGGGGGAGGGGTGAAAAACTGTTTTTT. The encoded protein is CASSLGGRGEKLFF.

The chain links TRBV19 to TRBJ1-4, with 7 bases that match TRBD1. Germline V gene data show CDR1 as LNHDA and CDR2 as SQIVND (reference sequence). This CDR3 contains 16 residues. The trim removed 1 base at V and 0 bases at J, leaving 2 bases unmatched. This CDR3 is CASSIAGTATNEKLFF. The CDR3 nucleotides read TGTGCCAGTAGTATAGCGGGGACAGCAACTAATGAAAAACTGTTTTTT.

The V gene is TRBV7-2, the J gene TRBJ1-2, with 10 nucleotides matching TRBD1. Germline trimming cut 5 bases from V and 8 bases from J; bases unmatched to any gene: 8. The CDR3 runs to 14 residues. Looked up from germline, CDR1 is SGHTA and CDR2 is FQGNSA. CDR3 nucleotide sequence: TGTGCCAGCAGCCCCAGGGACAGGGGTGCCGGCTACACCTTC. Translated: CASSPRDRGAGYTF.

The chain recombines TRBV18 with TRBJ1-1; D remains unclear. The CDR3 covers 14 residues. Germline values: CDR1 KGHSH, CDR2 LQKENI. Deletions cut 6 bases from V and 4 bases from J, with 15 bases between. The CDR3 region has the DNA TGTGCCAGCTCGGGAACCCCGGGGTCCACTGAAGCTTTCTTT. Protein sequence: CASSGTPGSTEAFF. Full variable domain (missing parts from reference TRBV18 and TRBJ1-1): NAGVMQNPRHLVRRRGQEARLRCSPMKGHSHVYWYRQLPEEGLKFMVYLQKENIIDESGMPKERFSAEFPKEGPSILRIQQVVRGDSAAYFCASSGTPGSTEAFFGQGTRLTVV.

This chain links TRBV7-8 with TRBJ2-3; D is perhaps TRBD2 (5 bases). Trimming removed 5 bases at V and 11 bases at J, with 20 bases between. CDR3 length: 14 amino acids. In germline, CDR1 is SGHVS, CDR2 FQNEAQ. CDR3 amino acids: CASSPSPGSGKQYF. CDR3 nucleotide sequence: TGTGCCAGCAGCCCTAGCCCGGGGAGCGGCAAGCAGTATTTT.

The rearrangement joins TRBV28 to TRBJ1-2; a possible D gene is TRBD1 (5 bases). Germline V gene lookup returns CDR1 MDHEN and CDR2 SYDVKM. V gave up 3 bases and J gave up 1 base, with 6 bases separating them. The CDR3 is made up of 13 amino acids. CDR3 sequence: CASSLDNNYGYTF. Written as DNA, the CDR3 is TGTGCCAGCAGTTTGGACAATAACTATGGCTACACCTTC.

V and J are TRBV13 and TRBJ1-3; TRBD1 is a possible D gene (5 bases). CDR3 length: 15 amino acids. CDR1 PRHDT and CDR2 FYEKMQ come from the germline V gene (reference sequence). Deletions cut 3 bases from V and 0 bases from J, with 9 bases between. CDR3 loop: CASSFRGHSGNTIYF. CDR3 DNA: TGTGCCAGCAGCTTTCGAGGACACTCTGGAAACACCATATATTTT.

V gene TRBV11-1 combines with J gene TRBJ2-1; D not certain. The length of the CDR3 is 15 residues. The germline gives CDR1 SGHAT, CDR2 FQDESV (reference sequence). Trimming stripped 2 bases from V and 0 bases from J, with 8 bases between. CDR3 DNA: TGTGCCAGCAGCTTAATCCGGAGCTCCTACAATGAGCAGTTCTTC. Translating gives CASSLIRSSYNEQFF.

V and J are TRBV5-1 and TRBJ2-7; 13 nucleotides line up with TRBD2. Unmatched junction bases numbered 7, after V lost 1 base and J lost 3 bases. CDR3 length: 17 residues. Germline V gene lookup returns CDR1 SGHRS and CDR2 YFSETQ. CDR3 sequence: CASSLSGTSGTGYEQYF. DNA for the CDR3: TGCGCCAGCAGCTTGTCCGGGACTAGCGGGACTGGCTACGAGCAGTACTTC.

CDR3: CASSLVGTSYNEQFF. The CDR3 region has the DNA TGCGCCAGCAGCTTGGTGGGGACTAGCTACAATGAGCAGTTCTTC. The V and J genes are TRBV5-1 and TRBJ2-1, with 8 bases identical to TRBD2. The germline V gene encodes CDR1 SGHRS and CDR2 YFSETQ. The CDR3 contains 15 residues. With V trimmed by 0 bases and J by 3 bases, 2 bases remained unmatched.

Comment on this clone: Additional DNA sequences in this sample encode the identical CDR3. This rearrangement joins TRBV27 to TRBJ1-2; unclear D gene. Trimming took 2 bases from V and 4 from J, leaving 17 bases between them. The CDR3 covers 16 residues. CDR1 MNHEY and CDR2 SMNVEV come from the germline V gene (reference sequence). The CDR3, as DNA: TGTGCCAGCAGTTTAAACCGGCAGGCGTCTGGCTATGGCTACACCTTC. Translated, it gives CASSLNRQASGYGYTF.

The CDR3, as DNA: TGTGCCAGCTCATCTCGGACAGGGGGCTCCGGGGCCAACGTCCTGACTTTC. Amino acid sequence: CASSSRTGGSGANVLTF. The chain employs TRBV18 and TRBJ2-6, with 11 bases lining up with TRBD1. The V segment lost 5 bases and the J segment 4 bases; nucleotides outside the gene matches: 7. The V gene's germline CDR1 is KGHSH and CDR2 LQKENI. This CDR3 comprises 17 residues. Full variable domain (missing parts from reference TRBV18 and TRBJ2-6): NAGVMQNPRHLVRRRGQEARLRCSPMKGHSHVYWYRQLPEEGLKFMVYLQKENIIDESGMPKERFSAEFPKEGPSILRIQQVVRGDSAAYFCASSSRTGGSGANVLTFGAGSRLTVL.

The V call is TRBV2, the J call TRBJ1-1; D remains ambiguous. The CDR3 contains 13 residues. The germline CDR1 and CDR2 sequences are SNHLY and FYNNEI. Trimming shortened V by 8 bases and J by 0 bases, and 10 bases separated the two germline ends. The CDR3 loop reads CASAGEMNTEAFF. The DNA for the CDR3 is TGTGCCAGCGCCGGGGAGATGAACACTGAAGCTTTCTTT.

The chain employs TRBV20-1 and TRBJ1-2; tentative D call: TRBD1 (5 bases). V lost 5 bases and J lost 7, with 11 bases in between. The CDR3 has 11 amino acids. The germline CDR1 and CDR2 sequences are DFQATT and SNEGSKA (reference sequence). CDR3 sequence (DNA): TGCAGTGCTGTCAGGGAGGGTGGCTACACCTTC. It codes for CSAVREGGYTF.

The rearrangement uses TRBV2 and TRBJ1-3; no reliable D call. The germline V gene encodes CDR1 SNHLY and CDR2 FYNNEI. V shed 6 bases and J shed 3 bases, with 12 bases lying between them. CDR3 length: 14 residues. This CDR3 is CASREGAGGNTIYF. The CDR3 region has the DNA TGTGCCAGCAGGGAGGGCGCCGGTGGAAACACCATATATTTT.

CDR3 sequence reads: CASSLDLPTDTQYF. CDR3 nucleotide sequence: TGTGCCAGCAGCTTAGATCTCCCCACAGATACGCAGTATTTT. This chain joins TRBV11-2 and TRBJ2-3; D is uncertain. This CDR3 has 14 amino acids. V dropped 0 bases and J dropped 2 bases, with 6 bases sitting between them. Germline assignment: CDR1 SGHAT and CDR2 FQNNGV.